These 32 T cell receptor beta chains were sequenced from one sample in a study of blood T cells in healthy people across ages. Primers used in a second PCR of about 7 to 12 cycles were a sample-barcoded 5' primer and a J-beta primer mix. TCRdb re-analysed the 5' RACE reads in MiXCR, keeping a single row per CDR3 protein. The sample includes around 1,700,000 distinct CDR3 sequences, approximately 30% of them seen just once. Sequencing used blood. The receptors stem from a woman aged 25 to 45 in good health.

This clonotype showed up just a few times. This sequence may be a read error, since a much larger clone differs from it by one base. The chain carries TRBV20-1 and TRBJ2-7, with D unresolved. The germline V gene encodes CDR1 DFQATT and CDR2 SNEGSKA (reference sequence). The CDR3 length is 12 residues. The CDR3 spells CSARDSPYERYF. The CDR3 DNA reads TGCAGTGCTAGAGATTCCCCCTACGAGCGGTACTTC.

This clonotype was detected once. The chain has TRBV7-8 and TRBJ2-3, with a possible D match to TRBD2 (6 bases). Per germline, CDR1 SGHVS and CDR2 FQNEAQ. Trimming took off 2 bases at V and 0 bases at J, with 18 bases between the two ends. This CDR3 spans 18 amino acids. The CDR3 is CASSLLRRASESTDTQYF. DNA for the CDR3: TGTGCCAGCAGCTTACTTCGGCGGGCTAGCGAAAGCACAGATACGCAGTATTTT.

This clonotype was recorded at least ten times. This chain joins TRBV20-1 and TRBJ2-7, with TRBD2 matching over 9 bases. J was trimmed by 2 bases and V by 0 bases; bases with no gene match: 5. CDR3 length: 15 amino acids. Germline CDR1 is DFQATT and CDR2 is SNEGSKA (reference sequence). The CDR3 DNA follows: TGCAGTGCTAGAGATAGCGCTAGCGGGGCCTACGAGCAGTACTTC. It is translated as CSARDSASGAYEQYF.

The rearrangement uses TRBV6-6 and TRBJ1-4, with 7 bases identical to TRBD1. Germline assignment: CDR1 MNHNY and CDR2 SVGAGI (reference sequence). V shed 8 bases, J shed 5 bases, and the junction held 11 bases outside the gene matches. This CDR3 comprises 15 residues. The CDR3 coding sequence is TGTGCCAGCGGAGCCCGACAGGGTGGGAATGAAAAACTGTTTTTT. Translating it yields CASGARQGGNEKLFF.

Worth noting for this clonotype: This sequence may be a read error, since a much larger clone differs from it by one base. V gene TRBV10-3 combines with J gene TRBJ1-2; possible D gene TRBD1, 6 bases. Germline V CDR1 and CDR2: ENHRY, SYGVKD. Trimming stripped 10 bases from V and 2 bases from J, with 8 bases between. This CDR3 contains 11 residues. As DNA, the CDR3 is TGTGCCAACGGACAGAACTATGGCTACACCTTC. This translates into CANGQNYGYTF.

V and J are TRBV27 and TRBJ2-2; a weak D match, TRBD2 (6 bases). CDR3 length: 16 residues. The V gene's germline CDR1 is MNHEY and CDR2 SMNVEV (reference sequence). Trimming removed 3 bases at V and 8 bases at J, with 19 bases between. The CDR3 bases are TGTGCCAGCAGTTTGGAGGGCGAGGGCTTTTCGGGGGAGCTGTTTTTT. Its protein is CASSLEGEGFSGELFF.

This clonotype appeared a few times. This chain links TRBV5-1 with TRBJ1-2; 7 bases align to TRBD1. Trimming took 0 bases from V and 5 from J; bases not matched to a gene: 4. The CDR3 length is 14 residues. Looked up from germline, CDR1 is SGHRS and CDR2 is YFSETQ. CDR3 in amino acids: CASSLEVQGYGYTF. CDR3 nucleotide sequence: TGCGCCAGCAGCTTGGAGGTACAGGGGTATGGCTACACCTTC. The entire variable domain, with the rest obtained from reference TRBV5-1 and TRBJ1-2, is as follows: KAGVTQTPRYLIKTRGQQVTLSCSPISGHRSVSWYQQTPGQGLQFLFEYFSETQRNKGNFPGRFSGRQFSNSRSEMNVSTLELGDSALYLCASSLEVQGYGYTFGSGTRLTVV.

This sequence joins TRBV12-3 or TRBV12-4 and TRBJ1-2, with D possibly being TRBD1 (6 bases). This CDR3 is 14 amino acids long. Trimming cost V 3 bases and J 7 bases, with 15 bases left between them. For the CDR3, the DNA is TGTGCCAGCAGTTTGGCCAGGGGCGTCTCTGGCTACACCTTC. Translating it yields CASSLARGVSGYTF.

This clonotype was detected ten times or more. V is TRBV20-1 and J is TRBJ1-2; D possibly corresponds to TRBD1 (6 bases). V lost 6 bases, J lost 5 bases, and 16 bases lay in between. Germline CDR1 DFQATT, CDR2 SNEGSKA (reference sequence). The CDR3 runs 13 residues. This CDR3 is CSAKGGSQYGYTF. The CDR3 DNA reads TGCAGTGCAAAGGGGGGGAGTCAGTATGGCTACACCTTC.

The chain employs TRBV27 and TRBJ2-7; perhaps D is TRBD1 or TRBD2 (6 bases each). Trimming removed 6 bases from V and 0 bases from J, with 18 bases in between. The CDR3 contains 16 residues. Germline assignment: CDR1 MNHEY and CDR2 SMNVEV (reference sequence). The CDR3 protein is CASSPDAGTHSYEQYF. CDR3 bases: TGTGCCAGCAGCCCGGACGCGGGGACACACTCCTACGAGCAGTACTTC.

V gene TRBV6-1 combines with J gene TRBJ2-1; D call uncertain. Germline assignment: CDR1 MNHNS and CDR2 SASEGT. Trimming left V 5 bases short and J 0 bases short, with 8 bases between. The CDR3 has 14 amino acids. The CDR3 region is CASSYPSSYNEQFF. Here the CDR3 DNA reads TGTGCCAGCAGTTACCCTAGCTCCTACAATGAGCAGTTCTTC.

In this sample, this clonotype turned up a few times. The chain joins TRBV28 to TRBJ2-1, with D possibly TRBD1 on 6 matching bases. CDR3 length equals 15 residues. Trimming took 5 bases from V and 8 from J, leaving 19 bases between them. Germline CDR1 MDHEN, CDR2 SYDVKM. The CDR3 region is CASSLHARDTDEQFF. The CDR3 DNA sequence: TGTGCCAGCAGTCTCCACGCCCGGGACACCGATGAGCAGTTCTTC.

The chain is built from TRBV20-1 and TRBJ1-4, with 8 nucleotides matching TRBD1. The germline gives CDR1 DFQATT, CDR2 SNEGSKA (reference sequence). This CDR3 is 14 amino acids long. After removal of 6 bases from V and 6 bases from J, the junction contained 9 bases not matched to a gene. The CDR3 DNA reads TGCAGTGCGGCGGACAGGGAGGGAGATGAAAAACTGTTTTTT. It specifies CSAADREGDEKLFF.

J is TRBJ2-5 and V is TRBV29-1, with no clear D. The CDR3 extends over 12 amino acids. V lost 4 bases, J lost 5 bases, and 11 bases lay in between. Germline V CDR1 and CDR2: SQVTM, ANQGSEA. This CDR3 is CSVGRNEETQYF. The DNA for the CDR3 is TGCAGCGTTGGACGGAATGAGGAGACCCAGTACTTC.

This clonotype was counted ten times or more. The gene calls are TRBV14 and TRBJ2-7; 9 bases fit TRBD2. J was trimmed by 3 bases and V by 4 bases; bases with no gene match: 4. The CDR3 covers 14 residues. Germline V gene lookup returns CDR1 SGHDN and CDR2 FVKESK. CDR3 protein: CASSLSSGIYEQYF. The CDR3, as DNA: TGTGCCAGCAGCCTCTCTAGCGGGATCTACGAGCAGTACTTC. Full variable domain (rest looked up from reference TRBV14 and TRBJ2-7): EAGVTQFPSHSVIEKGQTVTLRCDPISGHDNLYWYRRVMGKEIKFLLHFVKESKQDESGMPNNRFLAERTGGTYSTLKVQPAELEDSGVYFCASSLSSGIYEQYFGPGTRLTVT.

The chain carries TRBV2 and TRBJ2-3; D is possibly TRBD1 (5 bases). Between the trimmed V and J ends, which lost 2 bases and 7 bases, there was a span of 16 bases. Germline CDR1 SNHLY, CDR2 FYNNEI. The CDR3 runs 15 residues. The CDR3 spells CASSEQGQGPNTQYF. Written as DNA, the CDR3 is TGTGCCAGCAGTGAACAGGGCCAGGGCCCAAATACGCAGTATTTT.

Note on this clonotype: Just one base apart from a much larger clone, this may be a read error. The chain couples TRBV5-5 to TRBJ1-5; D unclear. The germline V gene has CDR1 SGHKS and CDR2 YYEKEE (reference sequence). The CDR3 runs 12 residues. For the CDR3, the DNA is TGTGCCGGCAGCAGAGAGGATCAGCCCCAGCATTTT. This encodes CAGSREDQPQHF.

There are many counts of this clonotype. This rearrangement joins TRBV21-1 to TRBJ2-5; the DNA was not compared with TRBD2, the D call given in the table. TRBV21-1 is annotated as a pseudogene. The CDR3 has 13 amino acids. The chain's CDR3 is CASRTAGGETQYF. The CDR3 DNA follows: TGTGCCAGCAGGACGGCGGGAGGGGAGACCCAGTACTTC.

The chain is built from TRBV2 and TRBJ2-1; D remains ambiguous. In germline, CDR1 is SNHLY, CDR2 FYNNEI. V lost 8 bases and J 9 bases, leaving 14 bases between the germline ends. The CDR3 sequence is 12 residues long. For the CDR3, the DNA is TGTGCCAGCTCGTTATCGGACGCTGAGCAGTTCTTC. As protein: CASSLSDAEQFF.

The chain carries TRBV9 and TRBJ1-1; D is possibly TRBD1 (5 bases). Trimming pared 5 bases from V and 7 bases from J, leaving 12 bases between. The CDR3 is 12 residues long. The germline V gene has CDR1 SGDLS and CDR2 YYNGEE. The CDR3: CASSRDGGEAFF. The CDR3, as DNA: TGTGCCAGCAGTCGGGACGGAGGTGAAGCTTTCTTT. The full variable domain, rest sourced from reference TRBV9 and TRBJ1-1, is DSGVTQTPKHLITATGQRVTLRCSPRSGDLSVYWYQQSLDQGLQFLIQYYNGEERAKGNILERFSAQQFPDLHSELNLSSLELGDSALYFCASSRDGGEAFFGQGTRLTVV.

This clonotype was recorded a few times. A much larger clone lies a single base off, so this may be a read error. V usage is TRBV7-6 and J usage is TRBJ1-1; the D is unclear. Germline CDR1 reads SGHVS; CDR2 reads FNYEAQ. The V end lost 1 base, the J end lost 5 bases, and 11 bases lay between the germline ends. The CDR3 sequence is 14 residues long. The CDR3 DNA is TGTGCCAGCAGCTTAGAGGGCACAGCGACTGAAGCTTTCTTT. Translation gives CASSLEGTATEAFF.

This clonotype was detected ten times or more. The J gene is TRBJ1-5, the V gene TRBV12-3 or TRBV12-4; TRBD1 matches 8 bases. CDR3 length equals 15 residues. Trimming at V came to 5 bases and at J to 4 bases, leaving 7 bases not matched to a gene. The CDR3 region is CASSPYRQGNQPQHF. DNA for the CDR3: TGTGCCAGCAGTCCCTACCGACAGGGGAATCAGCCCCAGCATTTT.

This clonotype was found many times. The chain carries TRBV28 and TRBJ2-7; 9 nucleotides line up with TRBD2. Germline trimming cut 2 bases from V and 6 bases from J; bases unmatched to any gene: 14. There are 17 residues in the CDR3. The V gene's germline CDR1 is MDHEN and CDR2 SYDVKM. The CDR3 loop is CASSLKRLAGRGSEQYF. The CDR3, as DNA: TGTGCCAGCAGTTTAAAAAGGCTAGCGGGAAGGGGATCCGAGCAGTACTTC.

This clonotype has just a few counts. CDR3 region: CASSQVSGKTTDTQYF. CDR3 nucleotides: TGTGCCAGCAGCCAAGTAAGCGGGAAAACCACAGATACGCAGTATTTT. The chain is built from TRBV3-1 and TRBJ2-3, with 7 positions matching TRBD2. CDR1 is LGHDT and CDR2 is YNNKEL in the germline V gene (reference sequence). This CDR3 has 16 residues. V shed 1 base, J shed 2 bases, and the junction held 6 bases outside the gene matches.

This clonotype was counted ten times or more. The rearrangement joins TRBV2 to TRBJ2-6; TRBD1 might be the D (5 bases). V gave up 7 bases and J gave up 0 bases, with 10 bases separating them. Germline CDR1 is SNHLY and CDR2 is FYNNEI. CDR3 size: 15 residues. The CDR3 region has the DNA TGTGCCAGCACCAACAGGTTCTCTGGGGCCAACGTCCTGACTTTC. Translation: CASTNRFSGANVLTF.

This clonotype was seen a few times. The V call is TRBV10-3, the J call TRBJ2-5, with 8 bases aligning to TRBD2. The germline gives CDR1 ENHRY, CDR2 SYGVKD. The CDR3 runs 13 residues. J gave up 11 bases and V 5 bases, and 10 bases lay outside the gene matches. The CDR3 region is CAISLSGGDEQYF. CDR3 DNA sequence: TGTGCCATCAGTCTCAGCGGGGGCGATGAGCAGTACTTC.

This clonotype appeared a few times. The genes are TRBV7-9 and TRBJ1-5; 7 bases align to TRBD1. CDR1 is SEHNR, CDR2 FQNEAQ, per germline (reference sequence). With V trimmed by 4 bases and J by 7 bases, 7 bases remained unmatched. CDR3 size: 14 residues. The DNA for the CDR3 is TGTGCCAGCAGCTGGGGGCAGGGGGAGCAGCCCCAGCATTTT. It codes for CASSWGQGEQPQHF.

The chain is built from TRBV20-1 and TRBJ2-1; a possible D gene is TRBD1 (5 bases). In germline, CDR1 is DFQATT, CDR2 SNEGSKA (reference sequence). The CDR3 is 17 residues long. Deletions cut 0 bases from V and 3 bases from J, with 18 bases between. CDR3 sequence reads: CSARDRNRPPLYNEQFF. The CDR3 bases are TGCAGTGCTAGAGATCGTAACAGGCCCCCTCTCTACAATGAGCAGTTCTTC.

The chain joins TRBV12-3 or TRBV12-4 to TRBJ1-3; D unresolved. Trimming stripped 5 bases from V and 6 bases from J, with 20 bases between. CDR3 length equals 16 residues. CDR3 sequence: CASSPPTGFGENTIYF. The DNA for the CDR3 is TGTGCCAGCAGTCCCCCCACGGGCTTTGGTGAAAACACCATATATTTT.

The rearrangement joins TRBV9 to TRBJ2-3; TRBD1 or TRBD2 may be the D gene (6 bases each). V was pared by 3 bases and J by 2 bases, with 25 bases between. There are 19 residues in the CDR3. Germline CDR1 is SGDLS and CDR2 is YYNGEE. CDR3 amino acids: CASSERGVLGADNTDTQYF. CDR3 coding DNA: TGTGCCAGCAGCGAAAGGGGGGTCCTCGGGGCAGACAACACAGATACGCAGTATTTT.

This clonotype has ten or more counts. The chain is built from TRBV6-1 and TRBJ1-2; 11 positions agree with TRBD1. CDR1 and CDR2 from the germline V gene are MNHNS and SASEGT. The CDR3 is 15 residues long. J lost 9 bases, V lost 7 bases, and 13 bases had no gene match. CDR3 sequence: CASNAGQGASRRYTF. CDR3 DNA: TGTGCCAGCAATGCTGGACAGGGGGCTTCCAGGCGCTACACCTTC.

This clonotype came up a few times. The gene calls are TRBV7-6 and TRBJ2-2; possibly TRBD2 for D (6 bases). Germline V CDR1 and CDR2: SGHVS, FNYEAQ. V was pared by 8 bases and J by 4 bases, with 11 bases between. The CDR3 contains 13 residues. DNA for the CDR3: TGTGCCAGCGGAGGGCAGAGCACCGGGGAGCTGTTTTTT. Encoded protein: CASGGQSTGELFF.